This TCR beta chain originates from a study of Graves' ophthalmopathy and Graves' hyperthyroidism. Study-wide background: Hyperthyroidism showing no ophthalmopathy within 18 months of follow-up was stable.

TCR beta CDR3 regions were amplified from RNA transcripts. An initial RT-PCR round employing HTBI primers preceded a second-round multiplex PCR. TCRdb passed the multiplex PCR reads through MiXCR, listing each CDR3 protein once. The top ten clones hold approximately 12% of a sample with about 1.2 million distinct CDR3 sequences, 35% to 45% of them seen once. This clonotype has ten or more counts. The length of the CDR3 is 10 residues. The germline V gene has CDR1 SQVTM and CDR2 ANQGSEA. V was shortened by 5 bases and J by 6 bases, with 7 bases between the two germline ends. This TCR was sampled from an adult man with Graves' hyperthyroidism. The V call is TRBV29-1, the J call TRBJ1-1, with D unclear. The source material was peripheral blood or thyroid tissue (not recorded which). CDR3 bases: TGCAGCGTTAATGGGCCTGAAGCTTTCTTT. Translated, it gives CSVNGPEAFF.